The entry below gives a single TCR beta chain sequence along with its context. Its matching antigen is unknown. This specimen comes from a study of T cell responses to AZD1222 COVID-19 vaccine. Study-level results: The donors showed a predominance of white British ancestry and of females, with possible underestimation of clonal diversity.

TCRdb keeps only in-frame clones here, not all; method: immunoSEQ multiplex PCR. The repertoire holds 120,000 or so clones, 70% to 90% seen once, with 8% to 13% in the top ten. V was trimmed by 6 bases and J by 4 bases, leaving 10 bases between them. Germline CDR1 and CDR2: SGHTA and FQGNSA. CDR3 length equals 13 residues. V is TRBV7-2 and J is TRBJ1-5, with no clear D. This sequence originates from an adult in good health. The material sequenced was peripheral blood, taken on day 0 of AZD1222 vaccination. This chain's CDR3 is CASRGVPNQPQHF. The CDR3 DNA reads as TGTGCCAGCAGGGGAGTCCCTAATCAGCCCCAGCATTTT.